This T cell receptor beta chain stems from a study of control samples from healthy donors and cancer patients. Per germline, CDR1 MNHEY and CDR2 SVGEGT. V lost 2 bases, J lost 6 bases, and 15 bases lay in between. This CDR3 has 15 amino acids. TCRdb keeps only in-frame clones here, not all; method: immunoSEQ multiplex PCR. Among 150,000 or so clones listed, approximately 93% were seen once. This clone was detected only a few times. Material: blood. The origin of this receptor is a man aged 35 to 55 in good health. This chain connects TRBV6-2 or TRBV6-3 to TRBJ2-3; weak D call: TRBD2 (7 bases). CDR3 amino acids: CASSYVAGARDTQYF. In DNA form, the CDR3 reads TGTGCCAGCAGTTACGTGGCGGGGGCCCGGGATACGCAGTATTTT.